These 10 T cell receptor beta chains were sequenced from one sample in a study of shared clonotypes between healthy human individuals. TCRdb keeps only in-frame clones here, not all; method: immunoSEQ multiplex PCR. The data contain under 850,000 clones, roughly 72% of them singletons. What was sequenced was memory CD4+ T cells sorted from blood. The subset was: CD45RA-negative fraction. The receptors come from a woman in her 30s in good health.

The gene calls are TRBV5-5 and TRBJ2-5; 16 nucleotides match TRBD2. This CDR3 spans 18 amino acids. CDR1 and CDR2 (germline): SGHKS, YYEKEE (reference sequence). V dropped 4 bases and J dropped 1; count of bases not matched to a gene: 7. This CDR3 reads CASSKPGLAGGVQETQYF. The CDR3 DNA is TGTGCCAGCAGCAAGCCGGGACTAGCGGGAGGGGTCCAAGAGACCCAGTACTTC. Using reference TRBV5-5 and TRBJ2-5 for the parts outside the CDR3, the full variable domain is DAGVTQSPTHLIKTRGQQVTLRCSPISGHKSVSWYQQVLGQGPQFIFQYYEKEERGRGNFPDRFSARQFPNYSSELNVNALLLGDSALYLCASSKPGLAGGVQETQYFGPGTRLLVL.

This sequence joins TRBV13 and TRBJ2-2, with 7 bases aligning to TRBD2. Germline V gives CDR1 PRHDT, CDR2 FYEKMQ (reference sequence). The V segment lost 5 bases and the J segment 0 bases; nucleotides outside the gene matches: 6. This CDR3 region has 16 residues. The CDR3 sequence is CASSRRGLANTGELFF. DNA for the CDR3: TGTGCCAGCAGCCGCCGTGGACTAGCGAACACCGGGGAGCTGTTTTTT.

A note on this clone: The sample carries other DNA sequences with the same CDR3. V and J are TRBV5-1 and TRBJ1-5; a possible D gene is TRBD1 (5 bases). CDR3 length equals 13 residues. Trimming took off 4 bases at V and 5 bases at J, with 10 bases between the two ends. Looked up from germline, CDR1 is SGHRS and CDR2 is YFSETQ. CDR3 sequence: CASSPGLDQPQHF. The CDR3 DNA sequence: TGCGCCAGCAGCCCAGGGTTGGATCAGCCCCAGCATTTT.

Here the CDR3 DNA reads TGTGCCAGCAGTGGAGGTGTTAGAACGCAGTATTTT. Its protein is CASSGGVRTQYF. The J gene is TRBJ2-3, the V gene TRBV6-1; D call uncertain. The CDR3 has 12 amino acids. With 4 bases removed from V and 9 bases from J, the gap between germline ends came to 11 bases. Germline V gives CDR1 MNHNS, CDR2 SASEGT.

The chain is built from TRBV7-9 and TRBJ2-3; TRBD1 aligns across 8 bases. This CDR3 spans 16 amino acids. CDR1 is SEHNR, CDR2 FQNEAQ, per germline (reference sequence). V dropped 5 bases and J dropped 3; count of bases not matched to a gene: 10. The CDR3 DNA reads as TGTGCCAGCAGCCGTTCCCAGGGGGCAGGTACAGATACGCAGTATTTT. Its translation is CASSRSQGAGTDTQYF.

This clone was observed a few times. The chain carries TRBV5-6 and TRBJ1-5; D not certain. Trimming took 5 bases from V and 7 from J, leaving 10 bases between them. This CDR3 comprises 12 residues. Germline loops: CDR1 SGHDT, CDR2 YYEEEE. The CDR3 DNA reads as TGTGCCAGCAGTGGACCCCCCCAGCCCCAGCATTTT. It yields the protein CASSGPPQPQHF. Supplemented by reference TRBV5-6 and TRBJ1-5, the full variable domain reads DAGVTQSPTHLIKTRGQQVTLRCSPKSGHDTVSWYQQALGQGPQFIFQYYEEEERQRGNFPDRFSGHQFPNYSSELNVNALLLGDSALYLCASSGPPQPQHFGDGTRLSIL.

This clone was counted only a few times. The chain carries TRBV19 and TRBJ2-1; tentative D call: TRBD2 (5 bases). CDR1 and CDR2 from the germline V gene are LNHDA and SQIVND (reference sequence). Trimming took off 7 bases at V and 7 bases at J, with 17 bases between the two ends. The CDR3 spans 14 residues. The CDR3 region is CASTVVAGQNEQFF. The DNA for the CDR3 is TGTGCCAGTACCGTCGTTGCGGGTCAAAATGAGCAGTTCTTC.

Only one count was recorded for this clone. The chain links TRBV7-9 to TRBJ2-7; tentatively, D is TRBD1 or TRBD2 (5 bases each). The germline V gene encodes CDR1 SEHNR and CDR2 FQNEAQ (reference sequence). Trimming took 6 bases from V and 7 from J, leaving 19 bases between them. This CDR3 is 14 amino acids long. CDR3 loop: CASSVGASPGEQYF. CDR3 DNA: TGTGCCAGCAGTGTTGGGGCTAGTCCGGGGGAGCAGTACTTC.

The V and J genes are TRBV7-6 and TRBJ2-6; D unclear. This CDR3 has 15 residues. V was pared by 6 bases and J by 1 base, with 10 bases between. Per germline, CDR1 SGHVS and CDR2 FNYEAQ. CDR3 in amino acids: CASSPLRSGANVLTF. DNA of the CDR3: TGTGCCAGCAGTCCCCTTCGTTCTGGGGCCAACGTCCTGACTTTC.

The V and J genes are TRBV7-9 and TRBJ2-2; a possible D gene is TRBD2 (5 bases). CDR3 size: 15 residues. Looked up from germline, CDR1 is SEHNR and CDR2 is FQNEAQ (reference sequence). The V end was cut by 0 bases, the J end by 4 bases, with 9 bases between. The CDR3 DNA follows: TGTGCCAGCAGCTTAGCGACCGCGGGCACCGGGGAGCTGTTTTTT. It is translated as CASSLATAGTGELFF.